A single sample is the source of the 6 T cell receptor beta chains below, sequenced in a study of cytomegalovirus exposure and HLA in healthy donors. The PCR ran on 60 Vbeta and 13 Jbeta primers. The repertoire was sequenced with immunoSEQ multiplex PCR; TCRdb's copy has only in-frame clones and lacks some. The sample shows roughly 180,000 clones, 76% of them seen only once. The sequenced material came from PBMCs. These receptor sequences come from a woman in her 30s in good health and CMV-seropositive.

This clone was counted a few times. The CDR3 coding sequence is TGTGCCAGCAGCCCCCATGGAGACGAGCAGTACTTC. It codes for CASSPHGDEQYF. The rearrangement joins TRBV11-2 to TRBJ2-5, with unresolved D. The closer fit of TRBJ2-7 to the DNA end suggests the J call may be wrong. The CDR3 totals 12 residues. Per the germline V gene, CDR1 is SGHAT and CDR2 is FQNNGV.

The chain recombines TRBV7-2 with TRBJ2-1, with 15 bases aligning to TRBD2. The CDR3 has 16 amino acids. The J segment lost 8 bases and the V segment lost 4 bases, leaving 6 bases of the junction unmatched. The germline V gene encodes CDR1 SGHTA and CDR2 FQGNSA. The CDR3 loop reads CASSSGLAGGTDEQFF. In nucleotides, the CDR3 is TGTGCCAGCAGCTCCGGACTAGCGGGGGGGACGGATGAGCAGTTCTTC. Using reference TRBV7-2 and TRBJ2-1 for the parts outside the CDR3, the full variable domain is GAGVSQSPSNKVTEKGKDVELRCDPISGHTALYWYRQSLGQGLEFLIYFQGNSAPDKSGLPSDRFSAERTGGSVSTLTIQRTQQEDSAVYLCASSSGLAGGTDEQFFGPGTRLTVL.

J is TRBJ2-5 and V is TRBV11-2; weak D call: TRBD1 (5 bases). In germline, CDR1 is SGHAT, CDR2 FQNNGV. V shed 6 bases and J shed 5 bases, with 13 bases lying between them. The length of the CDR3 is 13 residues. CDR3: CASRDPGWETQYF. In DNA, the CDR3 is TGTGCCAGCAGGGATCCAGGGTGGGAGACCCAGTACTTC.

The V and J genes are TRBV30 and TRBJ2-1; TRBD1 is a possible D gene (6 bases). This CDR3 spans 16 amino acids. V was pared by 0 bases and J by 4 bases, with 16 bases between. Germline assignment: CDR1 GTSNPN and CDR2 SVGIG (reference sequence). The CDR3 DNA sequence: TGTGCCTGGAGTGTAGGGGGTGGGGGTAGTTACAATGAGCAGTTCTTC. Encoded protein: CAWSVGGGGSYNEQFF.

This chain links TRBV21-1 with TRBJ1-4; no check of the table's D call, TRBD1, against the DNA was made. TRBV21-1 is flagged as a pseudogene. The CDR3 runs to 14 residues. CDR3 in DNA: TGTGCCAGCAGCAAGGGGACAGATAATGAAAAACTGTTTTTT. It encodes CASSKGTDNEKLFF.

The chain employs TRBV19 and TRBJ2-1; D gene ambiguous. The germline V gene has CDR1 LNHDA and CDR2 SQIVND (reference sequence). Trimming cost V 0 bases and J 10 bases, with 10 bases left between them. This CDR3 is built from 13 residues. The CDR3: CASSIERQTEQFF. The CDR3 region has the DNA TGTGCCAGTAGTATAGAAAGGCAGACAGAGCAGTTCTTC.